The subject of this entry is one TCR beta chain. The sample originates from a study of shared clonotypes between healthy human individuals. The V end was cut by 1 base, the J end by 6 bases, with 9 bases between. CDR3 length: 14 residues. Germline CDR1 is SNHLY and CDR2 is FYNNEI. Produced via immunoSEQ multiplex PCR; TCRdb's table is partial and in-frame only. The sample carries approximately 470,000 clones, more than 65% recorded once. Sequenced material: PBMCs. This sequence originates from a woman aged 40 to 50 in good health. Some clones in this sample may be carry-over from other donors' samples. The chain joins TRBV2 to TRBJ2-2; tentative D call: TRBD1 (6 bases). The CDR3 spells CASSEDRVPGELFF. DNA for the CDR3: TGTGCCAGCAGTGAAGACAGGGTCCCCGGGGAGCTGTTTTTT.